This T cell receptor beta chain stems from a study of OX40 agonist ivuxolimab in advanced cancers. Trimming took 2 bases from V and 7 from J; bases not matched to a gene: 5. There are 13 residues in the CDR3. The germline V gene has CDR1 MNHEY and CDR2 SMNVEV (reference sequence). Measured with immunoSEQ multiplex PCR; TCRdb has only the in-frame clones, and not every one. The data hold around 12,000 clones, with about two thirds observed a single time. The starting material was CD4+ or CD8+ T cells sorted from blood, obtained in a trial of the OX40 agonist ivuxolimab. The chain links TRBV27 to TRBJ2-7; TRBD1 matches 7 bases. The receptor was isolated from an adult with an advanced solid tumor such as melanoma, head and neck, liver or kidney cancer. For the CDR3, the DNA is TGTGCCAGCAGTTTAGAGACAGGGCTTGAGCAGTACTTC. Translated, it gives CASSLETGLEQYF.